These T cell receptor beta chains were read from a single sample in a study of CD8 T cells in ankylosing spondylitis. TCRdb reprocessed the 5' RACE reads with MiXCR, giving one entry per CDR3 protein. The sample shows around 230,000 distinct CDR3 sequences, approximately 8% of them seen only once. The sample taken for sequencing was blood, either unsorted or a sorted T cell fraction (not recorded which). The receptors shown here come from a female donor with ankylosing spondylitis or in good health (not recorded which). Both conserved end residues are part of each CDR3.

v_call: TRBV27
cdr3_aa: CASRRQGGNTEAFF

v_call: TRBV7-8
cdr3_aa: CASSLEGAAKNIQYF

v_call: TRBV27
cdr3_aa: CASSLDRTLGYTF

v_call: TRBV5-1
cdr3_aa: CASSSPLGTGDEQYF

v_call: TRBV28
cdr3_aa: CASSFQGSLAKNIQYF

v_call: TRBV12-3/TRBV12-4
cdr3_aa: CASTRTGEAGELFF

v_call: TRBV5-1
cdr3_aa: CASSLEPTGTGTEAFF

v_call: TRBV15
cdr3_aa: CATSHRGRGSLSGANVLTF

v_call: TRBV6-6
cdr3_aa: CASRPWADEQYF

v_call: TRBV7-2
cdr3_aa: CASSSGNSGNTIYF

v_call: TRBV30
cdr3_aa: CAWSGGRDNTEAFF

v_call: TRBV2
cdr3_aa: CASSERANEQFF

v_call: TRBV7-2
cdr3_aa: CASSLGYGNSYEQYF

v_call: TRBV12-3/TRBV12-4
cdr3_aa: CASSLGTGYFGELFF

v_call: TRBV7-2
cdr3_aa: CASSRGRSEKLFF

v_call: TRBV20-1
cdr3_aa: CSAIDRGQGGGYTF

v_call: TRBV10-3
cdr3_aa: CAISESSDYGYTF

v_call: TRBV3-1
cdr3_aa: CASRLWRGVPREQYF

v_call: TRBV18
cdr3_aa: CASSPEFRDYLTGELFF

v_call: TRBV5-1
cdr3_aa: CASDPLQGEQFF

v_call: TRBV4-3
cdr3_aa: CASSQDRTGGNTGELFF

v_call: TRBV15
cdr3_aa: CVFLGASGVCHTHDALCSNQPQHF

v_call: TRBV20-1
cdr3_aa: CSASGLTEAFF

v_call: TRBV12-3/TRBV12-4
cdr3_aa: CASTLTGPGSSGANVLTF

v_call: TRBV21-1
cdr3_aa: CASSDPRGSGNTIYF

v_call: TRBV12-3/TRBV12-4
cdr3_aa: CASRGTSANTGELFF

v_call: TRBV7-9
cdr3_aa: CASIQGGSGTDTQYF

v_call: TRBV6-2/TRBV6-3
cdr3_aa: CASSLRQVSEAFF

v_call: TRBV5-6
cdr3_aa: CASAPLAGQGDTQYF

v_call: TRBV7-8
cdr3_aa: CASSPRGGTEIGNTIYF

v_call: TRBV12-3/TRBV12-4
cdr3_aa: CASRGTPNTGELFF

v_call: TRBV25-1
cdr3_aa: CASSQAGANVLTF

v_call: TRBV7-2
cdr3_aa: CASSLLDYLDEQFF

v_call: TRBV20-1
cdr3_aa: CSVQARTSDEQYF

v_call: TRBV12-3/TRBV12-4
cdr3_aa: CASALGESYEQYF

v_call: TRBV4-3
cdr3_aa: CASSPGTGPETQYF

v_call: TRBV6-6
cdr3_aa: CASSYAGNEQFF

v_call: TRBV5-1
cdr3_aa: CASSFGAGVGNNEQFF

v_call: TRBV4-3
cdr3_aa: CASSQDRVGGSSTGELFF

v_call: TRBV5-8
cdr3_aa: CASSLTKAFF

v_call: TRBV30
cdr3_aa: CAWSHGRGDTQYF

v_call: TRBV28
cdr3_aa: CASSFRGSDSPLHF

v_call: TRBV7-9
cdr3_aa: CASSFLTGTGGNEQYF

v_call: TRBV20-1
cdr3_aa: CSARAQGETQYF

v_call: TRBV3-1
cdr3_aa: CASSGPDTQYF

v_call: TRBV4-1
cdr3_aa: CASSQVVLAGGKVEQFF

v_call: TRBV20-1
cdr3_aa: CSAREGKGINEQFF

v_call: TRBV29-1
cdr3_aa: CSVEGSGYTF

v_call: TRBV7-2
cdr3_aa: CASSLGGAGRTEAFF

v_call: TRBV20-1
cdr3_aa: CSVPRGSGAYEQYF

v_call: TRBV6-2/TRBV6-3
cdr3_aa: CASSKKSQGIKNEQYF

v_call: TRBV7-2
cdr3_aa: CASSEAGPNTGELFF